The source of this TCR beta chain is a study of T cell changes during pregnancy in multiple sclerosis. CDR1 and CDR2 from the germline V gene are MGHRA and YSYEKL. The CDR3 runs 15 residues. Trimming cost V 1 base and J 5 bases, with 15 bases left between them. Some clones are missing from TCRdb's copy, which holds only in-frame ones; the method was immunoSEQ multiplex PCR. The sample yields tens of thousands of clones, approximately 92% seen once. The chain links TRBV4-1 to TRBJ2-7; tentatively, D is TRBD1 (5 bases). The material sequenced was CD4+ T cells from peripheral blood mononuclear cells, taken after pregnancy. The source of this sequence is a female donor with multiple sclerosis, enrolled in a pregnancy study. Written as DNA, the CDR3 is TGCGCCAGCAGCCAAGTACGGCAGGGTAGGCACGAGCAGTACTTC. The encoded protein is CASSQVRQGRHEQYF.